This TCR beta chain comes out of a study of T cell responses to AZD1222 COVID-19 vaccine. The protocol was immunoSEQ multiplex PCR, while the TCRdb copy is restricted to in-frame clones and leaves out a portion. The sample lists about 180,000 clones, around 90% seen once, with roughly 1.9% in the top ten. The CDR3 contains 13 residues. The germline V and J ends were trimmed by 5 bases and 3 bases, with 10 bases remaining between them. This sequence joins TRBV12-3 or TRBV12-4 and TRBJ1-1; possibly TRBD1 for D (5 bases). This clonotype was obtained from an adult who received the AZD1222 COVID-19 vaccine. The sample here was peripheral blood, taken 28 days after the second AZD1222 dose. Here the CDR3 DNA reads TGTGCCAGCAGTGCCAGGGTGGACACTGAAGCTTTCTTT. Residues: CASSARVDTEAFF.